This T cell receptor beta chain was recorded in a study of blood T cells in healthy people across ages (dated by TCRdb to between 2014 and 2017). For context, the study as a whole: In model experiments, template switching captured about one uniquely barcoded TCR beta cDNA molecule for every two T cells. To track age-related changes in TCR beta repertoire diversity, the study relied on deep sequencing normalized with unique cDNA molecular identifiers. The donors were divided into four age groups: young (average around 17 years), middle-aged (around 37), aged (approximately 62) and long-lived (about 90). To avoid experimental bias, donors of different ages were spread randomly across the sequencing lanes. For two donors (one aged 18 to 30 and one aged 80 or older), the study analyzed two additional independent replicas of 1 million unique cDNA reads from the same blood draw.

Receptor amplification or capture employed 5' RACE. TCRdb shows the sequencer as Illumina HiSeq 2500. A second PCR of about 6 to 12 cycles was run with a J-beta primer mix and a sample-barcoded 5' primer. A unique molecular identifier was introduced onto each TCR beta cDNA molecule by a template-switch 5' adaptor carrying 12 random nucleotides. At least 2.5 million CDR3-containing paired-end reads were obtained from each sample. First-strand cDNA synthesis was performed from all RNA using the Mint cDNA synthesis kit, with priming by a TRBC-specific oligonucleotide. Following uracil-DNA glycosylase treatment, all cDNA underwent a first 18-cycle PCR with the universal primers M1SS and BC2_uni_R. In the authors' own workflow: For normalization, 1 million high-quality reads, each with a distinct molecular identifier, were randomly selected from each sample. Reads sharing molecular identifiers were discarded rather than binned into consensus sequences. CDR3 identification, clonotype clustering and error correction used MiTCR with a Q25 quality threshold and the strictest error-elimination algorithm. A nonparametric unseen species model using Euler transformation provided a lower-bound estimate of total TCR beta diversity. The public reads were reanalyzed by TCRdb: fastp trimming at Q25, MiXCR alignment, in-frame beta chains only. One record per CDR3 amino acid sequence lists the most common genes and DNA. The authors' filters were not applied to this entry. Counted in this sample were 1.4 million or so distinct CDR3 sequences; 42% of them appeared once. Jointly, the top ten make up around 4% of the sample.

For this clonotype: No cognate antigen has been identified for it. The record has no base qualities; no much larger clone is one base away.

Study-level results and caveats: Observed TCR beta diversity correlated strongly with the percentage of naive T cells measured by flow cytometry. As age increased, observed TCR beta diversity per million T cells dropped in a roughly linear way, and a significant reduction was already evident by age about 36. Because donor CMV infection status was unknown, age-related changes in expanded clonotypes were potentially confounded. Estimates of total diversity based on one million sequenced T cells were considered lower bounds and underestimates. Conclusive comparison of naive and antigen-experienced compartments was prevented by the profiling of bulk unsorted PBMCs. Compared with the aged group, more naive CD4+ T cells, fewer expanded clones and increased TCR diversity were shown by the long-lived group, suggesting age selection.

Via the germline V gene (reference sequence), CDR1 is SEHNR and CDR2 FQNEAQ. The CDR3 sequence holds 18 residues, the cysteine and phenylalanine included. The only DNA kept is the CDR3, 54 bases in frame from the first base. Trimmed from V: 2 bases; trimmed from J: 0 bases; junction bases lacking a gene match: 7. The donors were a few dozen Caucasian individuals from Russia, aged roughly 6 to 90 years, who were systemically healthy. About 10 milliliters of peripheral blood were collected from each donor into EDTA-treated Vacutainer tubes. Ficoll-Paque density-gradient centrifugation was used to isolate PBMCs, with at least 6 million per sample. Total RNA, at least 6 micrograms per sample, was extracted from PBMCs with Trizol reagent. For every donor, flow cytometry on a PBMC aliquot measured the percentage of naive CD45RAhigh/CD27high T cells.

This clonotype was sampled from a woman in her late teens or twenties in good health. The sequence is built from TRBV7-9 and TRBJ2-6; TRBD2 matches 7 bases in the middle. The sequenced sample was blood. The sequenced DNA: TGTGCCAGCAGCTTAATCGGGAGGACAAGCTCTGGGGCCAACGTCCTGACTTTC. It codes for CASSLIGRTSSGANVLTF.